Shown below are 16 T cell receptor beta chains from a single sample sequenced in a study of CD8 T cells in ankylosing spondylitis. Notes on the study in general: Within ankylosing spondylitis blood, a TCR beta motif made up of eight highly homologous variants appeared to be characteristic.

TCRdb re-called the 5' RACE reads through MiXCR, storing one row per CDR3 protein. The table has around 890,000 distinct CDR3 sequences, 12% seen once; the top ten hold less than 0.65%. These receptors have no identified antigens. The sample was blood, either unsorted or a sorted T cell fraction (not recorded which). Receptors originate from a male donor with ankylosing spondylitis.

The V call is TRBV11-2, the J call TRBJ2-3; D gene uncertain. Trimming shortened V by 2 bases and J by 2 bases, and 8 bases separated the two germline ends. The CDR3 runs to 14 residues. The germline CDR1 and CDR2 sequences are SGHAT and FQNNGV. CDR3 region: CASSLSPNTDTQYF. Here the CDR3 DNA reads TGTGCCAGCAGCTTATCGCCGAACACAGATACGCAGTATTTT.

This clonotype came up a few times. V gene TRBV6-5 combines with J gene TRBJ2-3, with 8 bases matching TRBD1. The CDR3 runs 15 residues. Trimming cost V 2 bases and J 2 bases; bases outside gene matches: 3. Per the germline V gene, CDR1 is MNHEY and CDR2 is SVGAGI. As DNA, the CDR3 is TGTGCCAGCAGTTACGGGACAGGAGACACAGATACGCAGTATTTT. Its translation: CASSYGTGDTDTQYF.

In this sample, this clonotype turned up many times. The chain is built from TRBV4-3 and TRBJ1-6, with TRBD1 identical over 7 bases. With 1 base clipped from V and 9 bases from J, the junction kept 6 bases outside the gene matches. The CDR3 totals 15 residues. Per the germline V gene, CDR1 is LGHNA and CDR2 is YSLEER. CDR3: CASSQVSRGGSPLHF. The CDR3 DNA is TGCGCCAGCAGCCAAGTATCCAGGGGGGGTTCACCCCTCCACTTT.

The rearrangement uses TRBV20-1 and TRBJ2-2; 9 bases fit TRBD2. The CDR3 has 14 residues. Germline values: CDR1 DFQATT, CDR2 SNEGSKA (reference sequence). The J segment lost 6 bases and the V segment lost 6 bases, leaving 8 bases of the junction unmatched. The CDR3 loop is CSANRASGAGELFF. The CDR3 nucleotides are TGCAGTGCCAATCGTGCTAGCGGGGCCGGGGAGCTGTTTTTT.

The CDR3 DNA is TGCGCCAGCAGCTTGGGTTGGGGAGACGGGTATGGCTACACCTTC. Translated, it gives CASSLGWGDGYGYTF. The chain is built from TRBV5-1 and TRBJ1-2; D is undetermined. The CDR3 extends over 15 amino acids. The V end was cut by 0 bases, the J end by 5 bases, with 14 bases between. Germline V CDR1 and CDR2: SGHRS, YFSETQ.

The table lists this clonotype with many counts. V and J are TRBV10-3 and TRBJ2-4; D unresolved. Trimming left V 3 bases short and J 0 bases short, with 15 bases between. Germline-derived CDR1 and CDR2 are ENHRY and SYGVKD. The CDR3 sequence is 17 residues long. For the CDR3, the DNA is TGTGCCATCAGTGAAAGTCCGGGCGGTTTAGCCAAAAACATTCAGTACTTC. It is translated as CAISESPGGLAKNIQYF.

About this clonotype: The junction departs from germline at one end; a sequencing error may be responsible. The chain employs TRBV7-2 and TRBJ2-1; weak D call: TRBD1 (5 bases). From germline, CDR1 is SGHTA and CDR2 FQGNSA. The CDR3 covers 15 residues. CDR3 amino acids: CASSKGVASYNGQFF. The CDR3 region has the DNA TGTGCCAGCAGTAAAGGGGTCGCGTCCTACAATGGGCAGTTCTTC.

This clonotype has at least ten counts. V usage is TRBV10-3 and J usage is TRBJ1-1; D possibly corresponds to TRBD1 (6 bases). In germline, CDR1 is ENHRY, CDR2 SYGVKD. The CDR3 has 14 amino acids. V lost 6 bases, J lost 0 bases, and 11 bases lay in between. The CDR3 sequence: CAIRDSNVNTEAFF. The CDR3 bases are TGTGCCATCAGGGACAGTAACGTGAACACTGAAGCTTTCTTT.

V gene TRBV7-2 combines with J gene TRBJ2-3, with D maybe TRBD1 (7 bases). Germline loops: CDR1 SGHTA, CDR2 FQGNSA. CDR3 length equals 14 residues. Trimming removed 8 bases from V and 3 bases from J, with 15 bases in between. The CDR3: CASRRGLSTDTQYF. Written as DNA, the CDR3 is TGTGCCAGCCGGAGGGGGCTTTCAACAGATACGCAGTATTTT.

The CDR3 DNA sequence: TGTGCCAGCACCCAAATGGGGGCTGGAAACACCATATATTTT. As protein: CASTQMGAGNTIYF. This chain connects TRBV28 to TRBJ1-3; perhaps TRBD1 as D (5 bases). CDR1 MDHEN and CDR2 SYDVKM come from the germline V gene. The CDR3 totals 14 residues. V was clipped by 7 bases and J by 2 bases, with 12 bases between them.

This clonotype was seen many times. The J gene is TRBJ2-7, the V gene TRBV7-2; 13 nucleotides align to TRBD2. In germline, CDR1 is SGHTA, CDR2 FQGNSA. V dropped 5 bases and J dropped 0; count of bases not matched to a gene: 1. The CDR3 is made up of 15 amino acids. The DNA of the CDR3 is TGTGCCAGCAGCAGGACTAGCGGGAGCTCCTACGAGCAGTACTTC. Its translation: CASSRTSGSSYEQYF.

This clonotype has a handful of counts. CDR3 DNA sequence: TGTGCCTGGAGTGTCCAGGGGTTCGATGAGCAGTTCTTC. It is translated as CAWSVQGFDEQFF. The rearrangement uses TRBV30 and TRBJ2-1; the D gene is possibly TRBD1 (6 bases). The ends were cut back, 0 bases at V and 8 bases at J, with 11 bases in the middle. The CDR3 length is 13 residues. Germline CDR1 and CDR2: GTSNPN and SVGIG (reference sequence).

The gene calls are TRBV12-3 or TRBV12-4 and TRBJ1-5, with 8 positions matching TRBD1. V was pared by 5 bases and J by 1 base, with 4 bases of the junction left unmatched. The CDR3 is 15 amino acids. In DNA, the CDR3 is TGTGCCAGCAGTCGGACAGGGATAAGCAATCAGCCCCAGCATTTT. It yields the protein CASSRTGISNQPQHF.

V gene TRBV6-5 combines with J gene TRBJ1-2; D gene unclear. The CDR3 runs 15 residues. V shed 0 bases and J shed 7 bases, with 15 bases lying between them. The germline gives CDR1 MNHEY, CDR2 SVGAGI. The CDR3 is CASSYSSQPFGGYTF. The CDR3 nucleotides are TGTGCCAGCAGTTACTCGAGCCAGCCCTTCGGTGGCTACACCTTC.

This rearrangement joins TRBV7-2 to TRBJ1-5; 7 bases map to TRBD1. Trimming removed 1 base from V and 4 bases from J; junction bases left unmatched: 4. Germline V gives CDR1 SGHTA, CDR2 FQGNSA. The CDR3 is 15 amino acids. In DNA form, the CDR3 reads TGTGCCAGCAGCTTAGTGGGGACAGTTAATCAGCCCCAGCATTTT. Translation gives CASSLVGTVNQPQHF.

The chain uses TRBV6-1 and TRBJ1-1; TRBD1 matches at 7 bases. CDR3 length: 16 amino acids. The V gene's germline CDR1 is MNHNS and CDR2 SASEGT. Trimming took 5 bases from V and 5 from J; bases not matched to a gene: 14. The CDR3: CASSPSSPTGRTEAFF. Here the CDR3 DNA reads TGTGCCAGCAGTCCATCGAGCCCGACAGGGAGGACTGAAGCTTTCTTT.